This TCR beta chain was identified during a study of breast tumors, draining lymph nodes, adjacent tissues. The sample holds many counts of this clonotype. From the multiplex PCR reads, TCRdb called clonotypes with MiXCR, one entry per CDR3 protein. The profile covers some 230,000 distinct CDR3 sequences, with 30% to 35% appearing a single time and approximately 4% taken by the ten largest. The lymph nodes were axillary draining lymph nodes from breast cancer patients. Sequenced input: axillary lymph node tissue. The TCR was taken from a female donor with breast cancer. Some clones in this sample may be carry-over from other donors' samples.

The CDR3 region has the DNA TGTGCCAGCACCACTTTAGCGGGGGTTAACACCGGGGAGCTGTTTTTT. It specifies CASTTLAGVNTGELFF. The V call is TRBV9, the J call TRBJ2-2; 9 bases match TRBD2. The V segment lost 6 bases and the J segment 2 bases; nucleotides outside the gene matches: 8. The germline V gene has CDR1 SGDLS and CDR2 YYNGEE. This CDR3 has 16 residues.